The sequence of this T cell receptor (beta chain) was determined in a study of T cells in Graves' hyperthyroidism and ophthalmopathy. The V end was cut by 6 bases, the J end by 4 bases, with 15 bases between. The CDR3 length is 14 residues. Germline-derived CDR1 and CDR2 are KGHSH and LQKENI. TCR beta CDR3 sequences were amplified from RNA transcripts. With the HTBI primer set, the TCR CDR3 went through a first round of RT-PCR. TCRdb reanalysed the multiplex PCR reads using MiXCR and keeps one entry per CDR3 protein. In the table there are about 410,000 distinct CDR3 sequences, approximately 14% of which are singletons. Disease duration was under 3 months in the ophthalmopathy patients, who also had a Clinical Activity Score of at least 3 and a NOSPECS grade of at least 4. It was uncontrolled infection, other autoimmune disease, pregnancy or lactation that excluded patients.

The genes are TRBV18 and TRBJ1-2, with D unresolved. Source material: blood. The TCR sequence derives from a woman under 40 with Graves' ophthalmopathy. The CDR3 DNA reads as TGTGCCAGCTCGTCCCGTGGGAGCGTCTATGGCTACACCTTC. Translated: CASSSRGSVYGYTF.